What follows are 5 T cell receptor beta chains derived from one specimen sequenced in a study of graft-versus-host responses after intestinal transplantation. Clones were read by immunoSEQ multiplex PCR, and TCRdb kept only the in-frame ones, dropping some. This sample carries fewer than 75,000 clones, 85% to 90% of them seen once, and the ten largest clones take roughly 1.5%. The specimen comprised PBMCs, sampled 26 days after transplant. All receptors derive from a human patient who received an intestinal transplant, so some T cells may come from the graft donor.

The chain employs TRBV28 and TRBJ1-2; 7 bases agree with TRBD1. The CDR3 is made up of 15 amino acids. Germline-derived CDR1 and CDR2 are MDHEN and SYDVKM. J lost 4 bases, V lost 6 bases, and 11 bases had no gene match. Here the CDR3 reads CASRGTGVSSYGYTF. CDR3 coding DNA: TGTGCCAGCAGGGGAACAGGGGTATCTAGCTATGGCTACACCTTC.

The chain combines TRBV18 with TRBJ2-2, with TRBD2 as a possible D gene (5 bases). The CDR3 is 15 amino acids. CDR1 and CDR2 from the germline V gene are KGHSH and LQKENI. V lost 1 base, J lost 3 bases, and 9 bases lay in between. The CDR3 DNA follows: TGTGCCAGCTCACCACTAGCGAGCGACACCGGGGAGCTGTTTTTT. It translates to CASSPLASDTGELFF. The whole variable domain, remainder taken from reference TRBV18 and TRBJ2-2, is NAGVMQNPRHLVRRRGQEARLRCSPMKGHSHVYWYRQLPEEGLKFMVYLQKENIIDESGMPKERFSAEFPKEGPSILRIQQVVRGDSAAYFCASSPLASDTGELFFGEGSRLTVL.

This chain uses TRBV4-3 with TRBJ2-1; 10 positions match TRBD2. This CDR3 has 18 amino acids. Germline V gene lookup returns CDR1 LGHNA and CDR2 YSLEER. J was trimmed by 15 bases and V by 0 bases; bases with no gene match: 20. DNA of the CDR3: TGCGCCAGCAGCCAAGACCGCCTCACTAGCGGGGACGGACGGAGGCTGTTCTTC. It encodes CASSQDRLTSGDGRRLFF.

The chain couples TRBV9 to TRBJ2-1; 10 bases align to TRBD1. V shed 0 bases and J 0 bases; nucleotides not matched to a gene: 12. Germline V gene sequence: CDR1 SGDLS, CDR2 YYNGEE. The CDR3 length is 20 residues. CDR3 in DNA: TGTGCCAGCAGCGTAGTTTATCGGGACAGGGGTTGGAGCTCCTACAATGAGCAGTTCTTC. Its protein product is CASSVVYRDRGWSSYNEQFF.

The chain uses TRBV20-1 and TRBJ2-1; no clear D gene. Trimming shortened V by 5 bases and J by 10 bases, and 9 bases separated the two germline ends. Germline lookup yields CDR1 DFQATT and CDR2 SNEGSKA (reference sequence). The CDR3 has 10 residues. CDR3 nucleotide sequence: TGCAGTGCTGTTTCGCTAGAGCAGTTCTTC. It is translated as CSAVSLEQFF.